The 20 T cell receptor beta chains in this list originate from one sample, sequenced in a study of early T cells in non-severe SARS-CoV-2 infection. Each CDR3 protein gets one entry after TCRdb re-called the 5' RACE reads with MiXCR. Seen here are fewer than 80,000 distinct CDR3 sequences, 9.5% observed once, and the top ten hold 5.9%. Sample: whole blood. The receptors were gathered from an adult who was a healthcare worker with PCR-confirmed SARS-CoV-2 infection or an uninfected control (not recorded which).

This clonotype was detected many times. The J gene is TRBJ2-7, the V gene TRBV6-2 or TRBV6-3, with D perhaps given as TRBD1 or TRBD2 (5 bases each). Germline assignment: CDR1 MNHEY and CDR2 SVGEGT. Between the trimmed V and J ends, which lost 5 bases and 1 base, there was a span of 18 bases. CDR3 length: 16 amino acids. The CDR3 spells CASSVRDGELSYEQYF. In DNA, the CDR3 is TGTGCCAGCAGTGTCCGGGACGGGGAACTATCCTACGAGCAGTACTTC.

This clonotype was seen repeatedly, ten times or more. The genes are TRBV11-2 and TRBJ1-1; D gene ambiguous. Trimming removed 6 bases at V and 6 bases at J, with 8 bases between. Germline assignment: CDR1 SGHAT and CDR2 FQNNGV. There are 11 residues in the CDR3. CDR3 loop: CASRDFAEAFF. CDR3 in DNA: TGTGCCAGCAGGGACTTCGCTGAAGCTTTCTTT.

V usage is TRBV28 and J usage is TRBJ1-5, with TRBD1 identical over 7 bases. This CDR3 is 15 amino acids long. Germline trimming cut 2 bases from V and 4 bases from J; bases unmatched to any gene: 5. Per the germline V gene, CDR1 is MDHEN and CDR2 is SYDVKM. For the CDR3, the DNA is TGTGCCAGCAGTTTAAGACAGGGAAGTAATCAGCCCCAGCATTTT. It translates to CASSLRQGSNQPQHF.

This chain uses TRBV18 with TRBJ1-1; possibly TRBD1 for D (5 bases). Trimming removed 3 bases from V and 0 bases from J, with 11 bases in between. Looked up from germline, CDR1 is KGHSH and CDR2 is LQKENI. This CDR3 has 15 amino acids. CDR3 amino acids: CASSPQGGLNTEAFF. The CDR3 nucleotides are TGTGCCAGCTCACCCCAGGGAGGGTTGAACACTGAAGCTTTCTTT.

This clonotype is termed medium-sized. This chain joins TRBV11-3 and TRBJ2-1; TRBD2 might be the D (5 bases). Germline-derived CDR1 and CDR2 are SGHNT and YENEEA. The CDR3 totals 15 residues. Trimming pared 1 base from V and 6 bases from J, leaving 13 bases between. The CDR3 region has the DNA TGTGCCAGCAGCTTAGGAGAGGGTCCCGGCAATGAGCAGTTCTTC. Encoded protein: CASSLGEGPGNEQFF.

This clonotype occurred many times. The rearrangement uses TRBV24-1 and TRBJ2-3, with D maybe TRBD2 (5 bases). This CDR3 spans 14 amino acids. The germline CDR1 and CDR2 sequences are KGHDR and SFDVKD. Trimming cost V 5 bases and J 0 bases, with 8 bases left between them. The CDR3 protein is CATSVAGSTDTQYF. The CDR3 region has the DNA TGTGCCACCAGTGTTGCGGGTAGCACAGATACGCAGTATTTT.

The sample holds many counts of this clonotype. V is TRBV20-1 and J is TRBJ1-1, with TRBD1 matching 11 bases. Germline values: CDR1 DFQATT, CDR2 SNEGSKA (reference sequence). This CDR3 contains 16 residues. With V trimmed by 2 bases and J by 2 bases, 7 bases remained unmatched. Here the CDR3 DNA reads TGCAGTGCTAGAAACTCCGGGACAGGGGGAAACACTGAAGCTTTCTTT. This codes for CSARNSGTGGNTEAFF.

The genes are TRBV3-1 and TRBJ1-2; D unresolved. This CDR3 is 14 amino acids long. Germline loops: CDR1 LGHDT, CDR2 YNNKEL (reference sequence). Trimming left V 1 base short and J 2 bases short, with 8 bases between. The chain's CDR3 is CASSQVSGNYGYTF. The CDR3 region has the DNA TGTGCCAGCAGCCAAGTCTCCGGGAACTATGGCTACACCTTC. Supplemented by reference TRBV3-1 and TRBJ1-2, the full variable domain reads DTAVSQTPKYLVTQMGNDKSIKCEQNLGHDTMYWYKQDSKKFLKIMFSYNNKELIINETVPNRFSPKSPDKAHLNLHINSLELGDSAVYFCASSQVSGNYGYTFGSGTRLTVV.

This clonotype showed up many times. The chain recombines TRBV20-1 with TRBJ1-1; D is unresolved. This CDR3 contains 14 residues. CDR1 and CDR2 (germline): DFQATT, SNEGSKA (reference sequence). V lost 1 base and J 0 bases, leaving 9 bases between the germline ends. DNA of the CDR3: TGCAGTGCTAGAGTGGCACGGATGAACACTGAAGCTTTCTTT. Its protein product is CSARVARMNTEAFF.

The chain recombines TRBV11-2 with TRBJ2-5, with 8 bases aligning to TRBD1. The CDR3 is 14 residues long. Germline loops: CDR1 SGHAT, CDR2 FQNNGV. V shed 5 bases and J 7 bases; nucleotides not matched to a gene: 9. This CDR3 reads CASSDRGSRGTQYF. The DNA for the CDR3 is TGTGCCAGCAGCGACAGGGGTAGCCGAGGGACCCAGTACTTC.

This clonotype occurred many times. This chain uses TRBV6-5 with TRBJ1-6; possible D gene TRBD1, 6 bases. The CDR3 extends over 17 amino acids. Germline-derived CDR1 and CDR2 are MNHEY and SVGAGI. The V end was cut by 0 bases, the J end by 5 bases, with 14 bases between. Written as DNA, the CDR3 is TGTGCCAGCAGTTACTCGAGCAGGGGAGCGCATAATTCACCCCTCCACTTT. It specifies CASSYSSRGAHNSPLHF.

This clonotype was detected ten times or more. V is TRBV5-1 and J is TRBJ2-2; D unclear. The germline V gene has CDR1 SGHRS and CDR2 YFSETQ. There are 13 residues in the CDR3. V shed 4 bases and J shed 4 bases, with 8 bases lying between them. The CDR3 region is CASSTETTGELFF. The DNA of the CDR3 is TGCGCCAGCAGCACGGAGACCACCGGGGAGCTGTTTTTT.

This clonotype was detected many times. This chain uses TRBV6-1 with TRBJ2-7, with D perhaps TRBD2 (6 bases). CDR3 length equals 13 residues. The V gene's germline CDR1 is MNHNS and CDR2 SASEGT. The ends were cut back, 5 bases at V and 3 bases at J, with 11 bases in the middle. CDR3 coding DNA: TGTGCCAGCAGTCCCGGGACTCACTACGAGCAGTACTTC. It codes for CASSPGTHYEQYF.

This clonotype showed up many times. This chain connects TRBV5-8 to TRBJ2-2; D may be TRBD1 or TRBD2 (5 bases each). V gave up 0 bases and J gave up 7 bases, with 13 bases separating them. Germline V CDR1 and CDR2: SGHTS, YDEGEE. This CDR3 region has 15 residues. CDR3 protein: CASSLDAGTGGELFF. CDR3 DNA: TGTGCCAGCAGCTTGGATGCTGGGACGGGCGGGGAGCTGTTTTTT.

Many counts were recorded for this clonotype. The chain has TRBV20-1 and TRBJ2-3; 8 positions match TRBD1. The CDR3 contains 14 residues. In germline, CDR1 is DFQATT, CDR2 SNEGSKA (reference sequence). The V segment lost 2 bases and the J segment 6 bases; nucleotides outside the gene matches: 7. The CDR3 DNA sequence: TGCAGTGCTAGATGGGTGCAGGGGGCGGATACGCAGTATTTT. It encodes CSARWVQGADTQYF.

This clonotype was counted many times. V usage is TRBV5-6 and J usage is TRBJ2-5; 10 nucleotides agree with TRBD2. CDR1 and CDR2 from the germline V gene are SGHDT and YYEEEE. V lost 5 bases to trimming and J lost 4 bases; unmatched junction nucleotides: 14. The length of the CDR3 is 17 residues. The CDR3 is CASRLAGTPQGGETQYF. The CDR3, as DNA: TGTGCCAGCAGACTAGCGGGGACACCCCAAGGAGGAGAGACCCAGTACTTC.

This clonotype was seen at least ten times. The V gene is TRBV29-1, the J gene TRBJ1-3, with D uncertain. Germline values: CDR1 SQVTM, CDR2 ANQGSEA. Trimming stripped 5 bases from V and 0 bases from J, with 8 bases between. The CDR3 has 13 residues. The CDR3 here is CSVLPVSGNTIYF. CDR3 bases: TGCAGCGTTCTACCGGTCTCTGGAAACACCATATATTTT.

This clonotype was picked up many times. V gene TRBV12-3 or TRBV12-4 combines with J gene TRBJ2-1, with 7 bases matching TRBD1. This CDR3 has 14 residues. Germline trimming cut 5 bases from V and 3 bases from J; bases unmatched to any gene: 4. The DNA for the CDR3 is TGTGCCAGCAGTCCCGGGACAGTCTACAATGAGCAGTTCTTC. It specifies CASSPGTVYNEQFF.

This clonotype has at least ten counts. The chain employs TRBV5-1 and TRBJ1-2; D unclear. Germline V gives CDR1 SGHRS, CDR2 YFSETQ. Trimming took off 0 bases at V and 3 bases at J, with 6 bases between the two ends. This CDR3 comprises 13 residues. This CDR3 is CASSLVPDYGYTF. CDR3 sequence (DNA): TGCGCCAGCAGCTTGGTACCAGACTATGGCTACACCTTC.

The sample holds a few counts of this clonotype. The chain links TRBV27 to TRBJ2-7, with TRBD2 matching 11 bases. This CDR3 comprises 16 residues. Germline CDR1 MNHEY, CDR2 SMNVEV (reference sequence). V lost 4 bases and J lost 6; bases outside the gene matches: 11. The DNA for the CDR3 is TGTGCCAGCAGTTCCCCGACTAGCGGGAAAGTTGGCGAGCAGTACTTC. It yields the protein CASSSPTSGKVGEQYF.